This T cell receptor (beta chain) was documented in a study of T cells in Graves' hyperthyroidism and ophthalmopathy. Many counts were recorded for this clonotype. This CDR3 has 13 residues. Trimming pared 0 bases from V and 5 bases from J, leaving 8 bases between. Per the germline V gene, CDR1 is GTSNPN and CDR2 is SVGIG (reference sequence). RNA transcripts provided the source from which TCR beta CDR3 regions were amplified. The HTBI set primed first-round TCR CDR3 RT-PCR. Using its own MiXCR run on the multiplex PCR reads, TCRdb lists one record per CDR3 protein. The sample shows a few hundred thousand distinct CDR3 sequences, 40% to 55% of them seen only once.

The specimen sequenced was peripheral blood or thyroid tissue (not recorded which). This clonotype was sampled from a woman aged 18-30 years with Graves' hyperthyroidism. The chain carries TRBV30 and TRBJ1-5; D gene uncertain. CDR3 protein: CAWSVREHQPQHF. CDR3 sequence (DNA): TGTGCCTGGAGTGTAAGGGAACATCAGCCCCAGCATTTT.